This T cell receptor (beta chain) was captured by sequencing in a study of blood T cell repertoires in COVID-19. Overall study: The United States, Italy and Spain supplied acute and convalescent COVID-19 samples. T cells, B-cell-depleted T cells, or PBMCs supplied cDNA or gDNA.

Profiling relied on immunoSEQ multiplex PCR, and the TCRdb table lists in-frame clones only, not all of them. The data contain 250,000 or so clones, about three quarters of them singletons. The CDR3 is 14 residues long. CDR1 and CDR2 (germline): SGHAT, FQNNGV. V shed 0 bases and J shed 5 bases, with 10 bases lying between them. The source is a woman of 80 years or more with acute or convalescent COVID-19. The chain links TRBV11-2 to TRBJ1-1; D remains ambiguous. The sample comprised peripheral blood. The DNA of the CDR3 is TGTGCCAGCAGCTTAGACGGGGAAGGGACTGAAGCTTTCTTT. This codes for CASSLDGEGTEAFF. Full variable domain (outside the CDR3, taken from reference TRBV11-2 and TRBJ1-1): EAGVAQSPRYKIIEKRQSVAFWCNPISGHATLYWYQQILGQGPKLLIQFQNNGVVDDSQLPKDRFSAERLKGVDSTLKIQPAKLEDSAVYLCASSLDGEGTEAFFGQGTRLTVV.